This note documents a single TCR beta chain sequence. Its recognized antigen is unknown. No much larger clone exists at a distance of one base, and base qualities are not known. The library was produced with the immunoSEQ multiplex PCR assay. The multiplex PCR relied on a mix of 60 forward primers for TCR Vbeta segments and 13 reverse primers for TCR Jbeta segments. Amplification of the CDR3 region of rearranged TCR beta genes was performed with a multiplex PCR assay on genomic DNA. The amplified TCR beta libraries were sequenced on the Illumina HiSeq System as 87-base-pair reads. The study's own analysis went as follows. A later analysis tallied roughly 76 million unique TCR beta chains across the 666 repertoires, and about 12 million of those chains were shared by two or more donors. Raw reads were error-corrected and collapsed into unique sequences by a nearest-neighbor algorithm in which closely related sequences were merged to remove PCR and sequencing errors. Alignment of CDR3 sequences to IMGT reference sequences was used to assign V, D and J gene segments. For a sequence to be retained, a match of at least six nucleotides to both a V gene segment and a J gene segment was required. Rearrangements were called productive when the CDR3 lacked stop codons and stayed in frame with V and J; all others were non-productive. CDR3 was defined by IMGT convention, running from the second conserved V-encoded cysteine to the conserved J-encoded phenylalanine. In an earlier analysis of roughly 610 of the donors, sequences lacking an unambiguous match to a single V gene segment were excluded. An earlier analysis of approximately 590 of the donors called V segments functional above 56.7% productive rearrangements and segregating when the between-donor standard deviation exceeded 5%. A statistical classification framework was developed to diagnose cytomegalovirus status using the catalog of TCR beta chain sequences. A later analysis assigned V and J genes by comparing TCR nucleotide sequences with IMGT/GENE-DB human TR gene sequences. Using the TCRdist pipeline, a later analysis assigned CDR3 sequences along with most-parsimonious VDJ recombination scenarios. In a later analysis, each TCR beta chain was defined by its CDR3 amino acid sequence together with its V-gene family, and reads lacking a unique V-gene family were excluded. To address suspected cross-contamination and a sequencing artifact, a later analysis removed 550 to 750 highly shared, low-generation-probability nucleotide sequences. For each public chain, a later analysis derived a clonal expansion index from normalized ranks of inferred template counts within each repertoire. In a later analysis, generation probabilities were computed with a VDJ recombination model fitted to out-of-frame rearrangements, and the resulting probabilities were checked against IGoR. In a later analysis, hypergeometric tests were used to score TCR-TCR, TCR-HLA and TCR-CMV co-occurrence, with a repertoire-size bias correction applied to TCR pairs. A later analysis estimated false discovery rates by permuting HLA or CMV assignments 20 times. In a later analysis, co-occurring TCRs were grouped using DBSCAN, and TCRdist sequence similarity was added for clustering within HLA-allele-positive subsets. Repertoires with fewer than 30,000 or more than 120,000 public chains, plus five repertoires with anomalous nucleotide sharing, were excluded from co-occurrence clustering. Drawn from immuneACCESS, this table holds only the in-frame rearrangements with V and J called that TCRdb kept. Clones are partly lost; checked studies trace under half to an unresolved V gene and leave the rest unexplained. V, J and clone size are taken as reported in that table, and D and trimming were inferred from the DNA itself. The sample profile shows roughly 200,000 clones; roughly 90% of them were found once. Around 0.31% of the sample is in the top ten clones.

This entry is derived from a study of cytomegalovirus exposure and HLA in healthy donors (dated by TCRdb to about 2017). Regarding the complete study: According to an earlier analysis of around 600 of the donors, 150 million to 200 million T cells yielded some 110 million unique TCR beta sequences and around 300 Gb of sequence data. An early release that covered around 590 HLA-typed donors contained about 300 gigabases of sequencing data and 65 million to 100 million unique TCR sequences. Among the approximately 400 genotyped donors, more than 70% belonged to the genetic ancestry cluster associated with self-reported Caucasian donors. The study aimed to test whether cataloging public T cell receptors could reveal signatures of past pathogen exposure. The study used immunosequencing to profile the T cell repertoires of under 700 subjects and linked those repertoires to cytomegalovirus serostatus. A separate validation cohort of approximately 120 different subjects was used in addition to the roughly 620-subject first cohort. High-throughput TCR immunosequencing, statistical association of individual TCRs with disease status, and machine learning were combined to predict cytomegalovirus infection status. In a later analysis, previously published TCR beta repertoires from 670 or so donors were re-analyzed and high-resolution HLA genotyping was added so that TCR occurrence patterns could be studied. In the later analysis, no new phenotypic data were used to find candidate immune exposures; instead, reliance was placed on TCR beta sequences and their occurrence across donors. To decide whether each TCR beta V gene segment behaved as functional or pseudogenic, an earlier analysis of 587 of the donors relied on high-throughput TCR beta sequencing. Donor age, sex, ethnicity and CMV serostatus were collected together with the repertoire data. Genome-wide SNP genotypes for about 65% of the roughly 700 donors were used in a later genetic analysis, which treated that subset as a discovery cohort. Every discovery cohort repertoire had been produced on one sequencing platform. HLA typing covered class I and class II loci at four-digit resolution. The number of donors typed differed by locus, with about 620-630 for A, B, C, DRB1 and DQB1, 522 for DQA1, under 610 for DPA1, and around 460 for DPB1. Roughly 5 DR-DQ haplotypes were handled as single units for association and clustering, since linkage in the cohort was strong. Among about 410 genotyped donors of the cohort, an average of approximately 200,000 unique TCR beta nucleotide sequences was sequenced per donor, of which about 18% were non-productive.

Overall results and qualifications from the work: V-gene and J-gene trimming of TCR beta chains was associated with a missense DCLRE1C variant in a later genetic analysis, and the association was replicated in an independent cohort. Cytomegalovirus status was reported to be diagnosed by the classifier with high specificity and sensitivity in both the original and validation cohorts. According to a later analysis, most CMV-associated TCR beta chains appeared to be HLA-restricted, and the HLA associations seemed to be driven largely by CMV exposure. When HLA alleles, especially DR and DQ, strongly co-occurred, TCR associations were difficult to assign to individual alleles. It was suggested by the authors that the approach could potentially be generalized to other disease states and immunological phenotypes. In a later analysis, several top co-occurrence clusters were reported to appear linked to parvovirus B19, influenza, CMV and Epstein-Barr virus. Compared with the 666-donor mean, donors in an Asian-associated ancestry cluster had fewer N-insertions in productive TCRs, according to a later genetic analysis. Linkage disequilibrium might explain the correlated functional status among segregating V segments, but an unknown experimental factor could not be ruled out. In the study, 150 to 200 TCR beta chains were listed as associated with cytomegalovirus. The only immune exposure information available for the cohort was CMV serostatus. Broadly in line with IMGT annotations, most TCR beta V segments showed up in productive rearrangements about 90% or about 30% of the time in an earlier analysis of 587 of the donors. A further reported finding was that TCR beta sequences accurately predicted the HLA-A and HLA-B alleles for most subjects in the first cohort. In vitro tests confirmed that three of the cytomegalovirus-associated TCR beta chains recognize cytomegalovirus antigens. According to a later analysis, TCR association rates differed among HLA loci, with DRB1 alleles showing the most associated TCRs and HLA-C alleles showing the fewest. The earlier analysis of approximately 590 of the donors excluded 15 to 20 rarely observed V segments, including chromosome 9 orphons, because counts were too low. At a false discovery rate of 0.05, a later analysis linked approximately 18,000 TCR beta sequences to specific HLA alleles. The cohort was sequenced for TCR beta chains only, and without alpha or paired-chain data the features that could be detected were limited. HLA typing was unavailable for some donors at each locus, so association tests used only the typed subset. Some IMGT-functional V segments, including TRBV6-2 and TRBV6-3, could not be told apart with the 87-base-pair reads, so those segments were excluded. A cluster of highly shared sequence variants was judged likely to represent a technical artifact of the sequencing pipeline. Presence/absence analyses assumed roughly uniform sequencing depth across donors, an assumption that may not hold. In a later analysis, HLA-associated TCR beta chains showed more clonal expansion and lower generation probabilities than non-associated chains that were equally common. Most TCR sequences were observed very rarely across donors, whereas some public TCRs were present in many individuals.

In total, roughly 710 healthy bone marrow donors made up the cohort. Cohort members were all nominally healthy when sampled, although unrecorded immune exposures were likely present. The donor tested CMV seronegative and was one of the 352 seronegative cohort members. A peripheral blood sample was provided by each donor, and peripheral blood mononuclear cells were used for TCR beta sequencing. The Qiagen DNeasy Blood Extraction Kit was used to extract genomic DNA from the blood cell samples. The CDR3, from cysteine to phenylalanine, totals 15 residues. The CDR3 DNA has 45 bases and is translated from base 1. Clipping removes 3 bases from V and 0 bases from J, with 4 as the unmatched junction base count. Based on the germline V gene, the CDR1 and CDR2 sequences are SGHVS and FQNEAQ.

This TCR derives from a woman in her 30s in good health and CMV-seronegative. The material sequenced was PBMCs. The chain is encoded by TRBV7-8 joined to TRBJ1-1; TRBD1 matches 7 bases in the middle. CDR3 protein: CASSFPGQLNTEAFF. The nucleotide sequence reads TGTGCCAGCAGCTTCCCGGGACAGCTGAACACTGAAGCTTTCTTT.